This T cell receptor (beta chain) is drawn from a study of OX40 agonist ivuxolimab in advanced cancers. Regarding the study as a whole: Both blood CD4+ and CD8+ T cells showed clonal growth by week 6 at 0.1 to 3.0 mg/kg.

This clone showed up just once. Its antigen remains unknown. The repertoire was sequenced with immunoSEQ multiplex PCR; TCRdb's copy has only in-frame clones and lacks some. The sample lists tens of thousands of clones, 90% to 95% occurring once. Germline loops: CDR1 MNHEY, CDR2 SMNVEV (reference sequence). Between the trimmed V and J ends, which lost 5 bases and 1 base, there was a span of 9 bases. The CDR3 sequence is 14 residues long. The timepoints at which blood was sampled were baseline, cycle 4 day 1, and cycle 7 day 1. The specimen was CD4+ or CD8+ T cells sorted from blood, collected in a trial of the OX40 agonist ivuxolimab. This TCR came from an adult with an advanced solid tumor such as melanoma, head and neck, liver or kidney cancer. The chain is built from TRBV27 and TRBJ2-1; TRBD1 might be the D (7 bases). For the CDR3, the DNA is TGTGCCAGCAGTCCAGGGGGGTCCTACAATGAGCAGTTCTTC. Protein sequence: CASSPGGSYNEQFF.